This TCR beta chain was captured by sequencing in a study of shared clonotypes between healthy human individuals. CD45RO-negative cells were positively selected for CCR7, leaving out terminally differentiated effector memory CD45RA+ cells. Libraries were prepared by immunoSEQ multiplex PCR; TCRdb keeps only in-frame clonotypes and omits some of them. Of around 2,100,000 clones in the sample, about 95% are singletons; the top ten hold 1.2%. The receptor was derived from a man aged 18-30 years in good health. Sequencing was done on a sample of naive CD8+ T cells sorted from blood.

The chain's CDR3 is CASSTTGFDNSPLHF. DNA of the CDR3: TGTGCCAGCAGCACCACAGGGTTCGATAATTCACCCCTCCACTTT. The V gene is TRBV27, the J gene TRBJ1-6; D is possibly TRBD1 (6 bases). Trimming took 6 bases from V and 5 from J, leaving 14 bases between them. Germline V CDR1 and CDR2: MNHEY, SMNVEV (reference sequence). The CDR3 is made up of 15 amino acids.